One and the same sample provided the 2 T cell receptor beta chains below, sequenced in a study of cytomegalovirus exposure and HLA in healthy donors. The primer mix had 60 Vbeta and 13 Jbeta primers. Using immunoSEQ multiplex PCR, the repertoire was profiled, and TCRdb retains in-frame clones only, with some absent. The repertoire holds 200,000 to 250,000 clones, with about four fifths as singletons. Sequenced sample: PBMCs. These receptors were obtained from a man aged 25 to 40 in good health and CMV-seronegative.

The chain joins TRBV6-6 to TRBJ1-1, with a weak D call TRBD1 (5 bases). The CDR3 has 15 residues. Trimming left V 2 bases short and J 1 base short, with 11 bases between. Germline V lookup: CDR1 MNHNY, CDR2 SVGAGI (reference sequence). Here the CDR3 reads CASSYDGRANTEAFF. The CDR3 nucleotides read TGTGCCAGCAGTTACGACGGCAGGGCGAACACTGAAGCTTTCTTT.

The gene calls are TRBV6-5 and TRBJ2-1; no definite D call. The CDR3 is 12 amino acids. Trimming removed 11 bases from V and 1 base from J, with 9 bases in between. Germline loops: CDR1 MNHEY, CDR2 SVGAGI. CDR3 sequence: CAGLDSYNEQFF. The CDR3 nucleotides read TGTGCCGGCCTAGATTCCTACAATGAGCAGTTCTTC.